Listed here are 30 T cell receptor beta chains from one sample, sequenced in a study of OX40 agonist ivuxolimab in advanced cancers. Clones were sequenced by immunoSEQ multiplex PCR, and TCRdb holds only the in-frame ones, with some missing. The table records about 58,000 clones, around nine tenths of them present only once. The source material was CD4+ or CD8+ T cells sorted from blood, sampled in a trial of the OX40 agonist ivuxolimab. These receptors were collected from an adult with an advanced solid tumor such as melanoma, head and neck, liver or kidney cancer.

The chain links TRBV28 to TRBJ2-1; 8 positions agree with TRBD2. The V and J ends lost 8 bases and 6 bases, in that order; junction bases with no gene match: 9. This CDR3 spans 14 amino acids. Germline V gives CDR1 MDHEN, CDR2 SYDVKM. The CDR3 is CASGASGRGNEQFF. DNA for the CDR3: TGTGCCAGCGGGGCGAGCGGGAGAGGCAATGAGCAGTTCTTC. Looking up the rest from reference TRBV28 and TRBJ2-1 gives the full variable domain: DVKVTQSSRYLVKRTGEKVFLECVQDMDHENMFWYRQDPGLGLRLIYFSYDVKMKEKGDIPEGYSVSREKKERFSLILESASTNQTSMYLCASGASGRGNEQFFGPGTRLTVL.

The chain joins TRBV11-2 to TRBJ2-6; D gene ambiguous. The CDR3 is 14 residues long. Deletions cut 5 bases from V and 3 bases from J, with 8 bases between. The germline CDR1 and CDR2 sequences are SGHAT and FQNNGV. CDR3 bases: TGTGCCAGCAGCCCGAGCCGTGGGGCCAACGTCCTGACTTTC. It is translated as CASSPSRGANVLTF.

The chain combines TRBV28 with TRBJ1-4; a weak D match, TRBD1 (5 bases). This CDR3 contains 15 residues. Trimming left V 7 bases short and J 8 bases short, with 20 bases between. The germline gives CDR1 MDHEN, CDR2 SYDVKM. This CDR3 reads CASTDRGSEEEKLFF. CDR3 coding DNA: TGTGCCAGCACAGATAGGGGCTCGGAAGAGGAAAAACTGTTTTTT.

The rearrangement joins TRBV6-1 to TRBJ2-7; 7 bases are a match to TRBD2. The length of the CDR3 is 15 residues. V trimming: 4 bases; J trimming: 0 bases; junction bases outside the gene matches: 6. CDR1 and CDR2 from the germline V gene are MNHNS and SASEGT. The CDR3 DNA sequence: TGTGCCAGCAGTGTCGGGGGGACGAGCTCCTACGAGCAGTACTTC. Its translation: CASSVGGTSSYEQYF.

V is TRBV7-9 and J is TRBJ2-5, with TRBD2 matching over 14 bases. J lost 0 bases, V lost 5 bases, and 5 bases had no gene match. CDR1 is SEHNR and CDR2 is FQNEAQ in the germline V gene (reference sequence). The CDR3 is 17 residues long. The CDR3 region is CASSPGTSGRNQETQYF. CDR3 DNA: TGTGCCAGCAGCCCGGGGACTAGCGGGAGAAACCAAGAGACCCAGTACTTC.

The DNA for the CDR3 is TGTGCCAGCAGACTGTCCGGAGGAAACACCATATATTTT. The encoded protein is CASRLSGGNTIYF. The gene calls are TRBV5-4 and TRBJ1-3; D is uncertain. CDR1 and CDR2 from the germline V gene are SGHNT and YYREEE (reference sequence). Trimming stripped 5 bases from V and 4 bases from J, with 10 bases between. This CDR3 spans 13 amino acids.

The rearrangement links TRBV28 to TRBJ1-2, with 7 bases lining up with TRBD1. Germline-derived CDR1 and CDR2 are MDHEN and SYDVKM. Germline trimming cut 3 bases from V and 9 bases from J; bases unmatched to any gene: 7. This CDR3 spans 13 amino acids. CDR3: CASSFETGTSYTF. In DNA form, the CDR3 reads TGTGCCAGCAGTTTCGAGACAGGGACTAGCTACACCTTC.

The chain has TRBV23-1 and TRBJ1-2; D possibly corresponds to TRBD1 (5 bases). TRBV23-1 is annotated as an ORF whose role is uncertain. V was clipped by 10 bases and J by 6 bases, with 12 bases between them. This CDR3 comprises 11 residues. CDR3 sequence: CANSGWDGYTF. The CDR3 DNA reads TGCGCCAACTCAGGGTGGGATGGCTACACCTTC.

The gene calls are TRBV7-2 and TRBJ2-7; 11 bases align to TRBD2. The CDR3 is 17 residues long. Germline lookup yields CDR1 SGHTA and CDR2 FQGNSA. Losses at the gene ends were 5 bases for V and 0 bases for J; bases not matched to a gene: 9. The CDR3 region is CASSRGLAVQSSYEQYF. The DNA for the CDR3 is TGTGCCAGCAGCAGGGGACTAGCGGTCCAGAGCTCCTACGAGCAGTACTTC. The full variable domain, its missing parts supplied by reference TRBV7-2 and TRBJ2-7, is GAGVSQSPSNKVTEKGKDVELRCDPISGHTALYWYRQSLGQGLEFLIYFQGNSAPDKSGLPSDRFSAERTGGSVSTLTIQRTQQEDSAVYLCASSRGLAVQSSYEQYFGPGTRLTVT.

The chain couples TRBV18 to TRBJ2-7, with 9 nucleotides matching TRBD2. The germline CDR1 and CDR2 sequences are KGHSH and LQKENI. The V gene end was trimmed by 0 bases and the J gene end by 8 bases; junction bases not matched to a gene: 5. This CDR3 contains 14 residues. CDR3 sequence: CASSPPGGRVQQYF. The CDR3 region has the DNA TGTGCCAGCTCACCACCGGGCGGGAGGGTCCAGCAGTACTTC. Complete variable domain (other parts from reference TRBV18 and TRBJ2-7): NAGVMQNPRHLVRRRGQEARLRCSPMKGHSHVYWYRQLPEEGLKFMVYLQKENIIDESGMPKERFSAEFPKEGPSILRIQQVVRGDSAAYFCASSPPGGRVQQYFGPGTRLTVT.

This chain links TRBV5-1 with TRBJ2-3, with D perhaps matching TRBD1 (6 bases). V lost 4 bases and J lost 6, with 12 bases in between. The CDR3 has 13 residues. CDR1 is SGHRS, CDR2 YFSETQ, per germline. This CDR3 is CASSQGRGDTQYF. The CDR3 coding sequence is TGCGCCAGCAGCCAGGGAAGGGGGGATACGCAGTATTTT.

V usage is TRBV4-3 and J usage is TRBJ1-1; D unresolved. The V gene's germline CDR1 is LGHNA and CDR2 YSLEER. The CDR3 consists of 17 residues. Trimming cost V 0 bases and J 2 bases, with 16 bases left between them. The CDR3 coding sequence is TGCGCCAGCAGCCAAGATCAAAGTGTGACGGTAAACACTGAAGCTTTCTTT. Amino acids: CASSQDQSVTVNTEAFF.

This chain links TRBV7-3 with TRBJ2-5, with 7 positions matching TRBD2. Trimming at V came to 2 bases and at J to 2 bases, leaving 8 bases not matched to a gene. Looked up from germline, CDR1 is SGHTA and CDR2 is FQGTGA. The CDR3 length is 16 residues. The CDR3 bases are TGTGCCAGCAGCTTATATGGGGGGGACTATCAAGAGACCCAGTACTTC. This codes for CASSLYGGDYQETQYF.

V usage is TRBV11-2 and J usage is TRBJ2-5, with D possibly being TRBD1 or TRBD2 (6 bases each). The germline CDR1 and CDR2 sequences are SGHAT and FQNNGV. The CDR3 has 15 residues. V shed 5 bases and J shed 2 bases, with 15 bases lying between them. This CDR3 is CASSSLRGVQETQYF. In DNA, the CDR3 is TGTGCCAGCAGCAGCCTTAGGGGGGTTCAAGAGACCCAGTACTTC.

The rearrangement joins TRBV7-2 to TRBJ2-7, with TRBD2 identical over 10 bases. V trimming: 2 bases; J trimming: 3 bases; junction bases outside the gene matches: 7. The CDR3 is made up of 16 amino acids. Per germline, CDR1 SGHTA and CDR2 FQGNSA. The CDR3 reads CASSLFSASGSYEQYF. The CDR3 nucleotides are TGTGCCAGCAGCTTATTTTCGGCTAGCGGGAGCTACGAGCAGTACTTC.

V and J are TRBV4-3 and TRBJ2-7; 9 nucleotides align to TRBD1. Germline trimming cut 0 bases from V and 4 bases from J; bases unmatched to any gene: 4. The CDR3 extends over 15 amino acids. Germline CDR1 is LGHNA and CDR2 is YSLEER. CDR3 amino acids: CASSQDSQGAYEQYF. The CDR3 DNA follows: TGCGCCAGCAGCCAAGATTCACAGGGGGCTTACGAGCAGTACTTC.

This chain links TRBV27 with TRBJ2-1; 10 bases match TRBD2. V dropped 1 base and J dropped 10; count of bases not matched to a gene: 10. In germline, CDR1 is MNHEY, CDR2 SMNVEV (reference sequence). This CDR3 has 16 amino acids. The CDR3 DNA reads TGTGCCAGCAGTTTATACGCAGCGGGAGGGCCACGGGAGCAGTTCTTC. This encodes CASSLYAAGGPREQFF.

The V and J genes are TRBV5-1 and TRBJ1-3; TRBD1 might be the D (6 bases). There are 16 residues in the CDR3. Germline V gene lookup returns CDR1 SGHRS and CDR2 YFSETQ. Between the trimmed V and J ends, which lost 4 bases and 0 bases, there was a span of 14 bases. CDR3 sequence reads: CASSPDRQFSGNTIYF. CDR3 DNA: TGCGCCAGCAGCCCGGACAGACAGTTCTCTGGAAACACCATATATTTT.

This sequence joins TRBV14 and TRBJ2-3; tentative D call: TRBD2 (6 bases). Germline CDR1 and CDR2: SGHDN and FVKESK. V was clipped by 6 bases and J by 0 bases, with 10 bases between them. There are 14 residues in the CDR3. CDR3 in amino acids: CASSPGTSTDTQYF. CDR3 DNA: TGTGCCAGCAGTCCCGGGACTAGCACAGATACGCAGTATTTT.

J is TRBJ2-4 and V is TRBV28; 7 positions agree with TRBD1. Per the germline V gene, CDR1 is MDHEN and CDR2 is SYDVKM. V shed 8 bases, J shed 3 bases, and the junction held 7 bases outside the gene matches. The CDR3 contains 14 residues. CDR3: CASERTGFKNIQYF. The DNA for the CDR3 is TGTGCCAGCGAACGGACAGGCTTCAAAAACATTCAGTACTTC. The variable domain in full, completed from reference TRBV28 and TRBJ2-4, reads DVKVTQSSRYLVKRTGEKVFLECVQDMDHENMFWYRQDPGLGLRLIYFSYDVKMKEKGDIPEGYSVSREKKERFSLILESASTNQTSMYLCASERTGFKNIQYFGAGTRLSVL.

The gene calls are TRBV19 and TRBJ2-2; possible D gene TRBD2, 6 bases. Trimming pared 7 bases from V and 6 bases from J, leaving 9 bases between. Germline-derived CDR1 and CDR2 are LNHDA and SQIVND (reference sequence). The CDR3 length is 12 residues. The DNA of the CDR3 is TGTGCCAGTACCGGGGGACCCGGGGAGCTGTTTTTT. Translating gives CASTGGPGELFF.

The rearrangement links TRBV28 to TRBJ1-4, with D tentatively TRBD1 (5 bases). CDR3 length: 13 amino acids. Per the germline V gene, CDR1 is MDHEN and CDR2 is SYDVKM. V lost 2 bases and J lost 8, with 9 bases in between. CDR3 in amino acids: CASSLGTLEKLFF. CDR3 sequence (DNA): TGTGCCAGCAGTTTAGGGACTCTCGAAAAACTGTTTTTT.

This clone was counted a few times. V and J are TRBV2 and TRBJ1-6; 8 nucleotides match TRBD1. Germline CDR1 reads SNHLY; CDR2 reads FYNNEI. The V segment lost 7 bases and the J segment 9 bases; nucleotides outside the gene matches: 8. The CDR3 loop spans 14 amino acids. CDR3 bases: TGTGCCAGCACCACACAGGGGGGGGGTTCACCCCTCCACTTT. Its translation: CASTTQGGGSPLHF.

V and J are TRBV11-2 and TRBJ2-2; TRBD1 matches 12 bases. The CDR3 is made up of 16 amino acids. The V segment lost 8 bases and the J segment 7 bases; nucleotides outside the gene matches: 11. The germline gives CDR1 SGHAT, CDR2 FQNNGV. The CDR3 reads CASRKPGQGAIGELFF. CDR3 bases: TGTGCCAGCCGAAAGCCGGGACAGGGGGCAATCGGGGAGCTGTTTTTT.

V is TRBV27 and J is TRBJ2-1; maybe TRBD1 (6 bases). CDR1 and CDR2 from the germline V gene are MNHEY and SMNVEV (reference sequence). V lost 7 bases, J lost 5 bases, and 21 bases lay in between. The CDR3 runs 16 residues. Here the CDR3 DNA reads TGTGCCAGCACCCAGCCCGGGACAAAGAATGACAATGAGCAGTTCTTC. This codes for CASTQPGTKNDNEQFF.

V gene TRBV19 combines with J gene TRBJ2-3; 11 bases match TRBD2. Germline V gene sequence: CDR1 LNHDA, CDR2 SQIVND (reference sequence). CDR3 length: 14 residues. J was trimmed by 3 bases and V by 6 bases; bases with no gene match: 2. The CDR3: CASRRLAGTDTQYF. CDR3 in DNA: TGTGCCAGTAGGAGACTAGCGGGAACAGATACGCAGTATTTT. Supplemented by reference TRBV19 and TRBJ2-3, the full variable domain reads DGGITQSPKYLFRKEGQNVTLSCEQNLNHDAMYWYRQDPGQGLRLIYYSQIVNDFQKGDIAEGYSVSREKKESFPLTVTSAQKNPTAFYLCASRRLAGTDTQYFGPGTRLTVL.

The chain links TRBV14 to TRBJ1-2; D uncertain. Trimming took off 1 base at V and 4 bases at J, with 7 bases between the two ends. The CDR3 totals 13 residues. Germline CDR1 reads SGHDN; CDR2 reads FVKESK. CDR3 loop: CASSQGYRYGYTF. The CDR3 nucleotides are TGTGCCAGCAGCCAAGGGTACCGCTATGGCTACACCTTC.

The V and J genes are TRBV28 and TRBJ2-7; a possible D gene is TRBD2 (5 bases). The CDR3 extends over 13 amino acids. V lost 6 bases and J 5 bases, leaving 14 bases between the germline ends. The germline V gene encodes CDR1 MDHEN and CDR2 SYDVKM. CDR3 in amino acids: CASRLGGFDEQYF. The DNA of the CDR3 is TGTGCCAGCAGGTTGGGCGGGTTCGACGAGCAGTACTTC.

This clone was counted only a few times. The V call is TRBV19, the J call TRBJ2-7; 7 positions match TRBD2. J was trimmed by 2 bases and V by 1 base; bases with no gene match: 5. The CDR3 contains 15 residues. The V gene's germline CDR1 is LNHDA and CDR2 SQIVND (reference sequence). CDR3 protein: CASSIGSGSPYEQYF. The DNA of the CDR3 is TGTGCCAGTAGTATAGGTAGCGGGTCACCCTACGAGCAGTACTTC.

The chain carries TRBV29-1 and TRBJ2-3; 10 nucleotides align to TRBD2. Trimming cost V 3 bases and J 0 bases; bases outside gene matches: 6. The CDR3 has 16 amino acids. Germline CDR1 and CDR2: SQVTM and ANQGSEA. The CDR3 reads CSVDGGTSDSTDTQYF. The CDR3 DNA reads TGCAGCGTTGATGGGGGGACTAGCGATAGCACAGATACGCAGTATTTT.